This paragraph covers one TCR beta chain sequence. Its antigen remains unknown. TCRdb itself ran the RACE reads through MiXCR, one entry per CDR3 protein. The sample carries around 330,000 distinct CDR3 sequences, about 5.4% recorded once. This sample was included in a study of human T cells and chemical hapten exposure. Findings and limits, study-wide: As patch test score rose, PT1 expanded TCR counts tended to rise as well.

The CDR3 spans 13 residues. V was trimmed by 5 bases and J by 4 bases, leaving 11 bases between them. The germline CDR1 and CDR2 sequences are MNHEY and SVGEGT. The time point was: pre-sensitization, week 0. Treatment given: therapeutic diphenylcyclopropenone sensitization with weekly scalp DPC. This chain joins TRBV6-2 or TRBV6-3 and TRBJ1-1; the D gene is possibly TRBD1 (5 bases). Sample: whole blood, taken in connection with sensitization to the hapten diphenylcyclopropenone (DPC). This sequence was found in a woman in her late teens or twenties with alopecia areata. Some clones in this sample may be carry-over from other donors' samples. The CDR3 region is CASSGWDGTEAFF. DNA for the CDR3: TGTGCCAGCAGTGGGTGGGACGGCACTGAAGCTTTCTTT.